This TCR beta chain came from a study of beta chain features in type 1 diabetes. Study-wide results and limits: High TCR expression in some cells could lead to their over-representation in cDNA sequencing.

Of the isolated RNA, all was reverse transcribed, and so the sequenced material was expressed TCRB transcripts. The table came from immunoSEQ multiplex PCR; TCRdb's copy has only in-frame clones and leaves some out. Of about 930,000 clones in the sample, about a sixth were seen once. Naive, central memory, regulatory and stem cell-like memory cells within the CD4+ compartment were sorted using CD45RO/CCR7/CD25/CD127/CD95/CD27. Remarks on this clone: Its antigen remains unknown. Other DNA sequences in the same sample also yield this CDR3.

J gave up 3 bases and V 6 bases, and 7 bases lay outside the gene matches. Germline V CDR1 and CDR2: MNHEY, SMNVEV (reference sequence). CDR3 length: 14 residues. Source material: naive CD4+ T cells from blood. This TCR derives from a woman younger than 30 in good health. J is TRBJ2-7 and V is TRBV27; 8 nucleotides agree with TRBD1. CDR3 in amino acids: CASSLRQGSYEQYF. The CDR3 nucleotides are TGTGCCAGCAGCCTCAGACAGGGGAGCTACGAGCAGTACTTC.